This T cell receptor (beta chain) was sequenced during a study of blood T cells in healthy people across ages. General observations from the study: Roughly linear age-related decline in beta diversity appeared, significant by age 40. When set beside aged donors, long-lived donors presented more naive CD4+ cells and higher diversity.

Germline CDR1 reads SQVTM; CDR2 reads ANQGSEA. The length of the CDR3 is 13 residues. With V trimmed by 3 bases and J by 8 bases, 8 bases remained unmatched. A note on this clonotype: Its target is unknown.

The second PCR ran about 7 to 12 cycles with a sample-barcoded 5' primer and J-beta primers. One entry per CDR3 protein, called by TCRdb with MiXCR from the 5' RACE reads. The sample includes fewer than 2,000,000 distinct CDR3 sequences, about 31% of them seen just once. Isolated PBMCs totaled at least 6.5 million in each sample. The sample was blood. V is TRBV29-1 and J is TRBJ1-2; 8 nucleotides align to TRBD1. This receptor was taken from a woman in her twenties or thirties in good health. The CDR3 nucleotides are TGCAGCGTTGAGGCAGGGGGCTTCAACGGCTACACCTTC. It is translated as CSVEAGGFNGYTF.